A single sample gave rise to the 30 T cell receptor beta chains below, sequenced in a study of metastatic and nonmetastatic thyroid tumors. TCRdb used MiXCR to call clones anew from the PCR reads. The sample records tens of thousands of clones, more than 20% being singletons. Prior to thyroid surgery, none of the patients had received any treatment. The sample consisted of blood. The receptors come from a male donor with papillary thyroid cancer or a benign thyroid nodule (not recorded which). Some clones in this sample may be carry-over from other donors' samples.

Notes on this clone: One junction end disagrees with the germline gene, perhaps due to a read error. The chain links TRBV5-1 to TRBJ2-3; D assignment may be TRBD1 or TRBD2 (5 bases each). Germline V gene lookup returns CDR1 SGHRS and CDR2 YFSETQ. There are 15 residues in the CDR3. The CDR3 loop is CASSLLSGGTDTQYF. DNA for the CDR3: TGCGCCAGCAGCTTGTTATCTGGGGGTACAGATACTCAGTATTTT. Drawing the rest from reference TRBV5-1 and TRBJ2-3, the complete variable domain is KAGVTQTPRYLIKTRGQQVTLSCSPISGHRSVSWYQQTPGQGLQFLFEYFSETQRNKGNFPGRFSGRQFSNSRSEMNVSTLELGDSALYLCASSLLSGGTDTQYFGPGTRLTVL.

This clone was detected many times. The CDR3 reads CASSSIAGTSGNTIYF. In DNA, the CDR3 is TGTGCCAGCAGCTCAATTGCCGGGACCTCGGGAAACACCATATATTTT. The rearrangement joins TRBV6-1 to TRBJ1-3; D perhaps matches TRBD1 (5 bases). V lost 6 bases to trimming and J lost 4 bases, with 19 bases between them. The CDR3 runs 16 residues. Germline CDR1 is MNHNS and CDR2 is SASEGT.

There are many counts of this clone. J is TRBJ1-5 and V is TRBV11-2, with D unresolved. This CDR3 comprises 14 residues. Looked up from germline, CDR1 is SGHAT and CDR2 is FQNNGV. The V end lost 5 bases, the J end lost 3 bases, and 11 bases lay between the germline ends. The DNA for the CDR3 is TGTGCCAGCAGCCTCGCGGGTTTCAATCAGCCCCAGCATTTT. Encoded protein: CASSLAGFNQPQHF.

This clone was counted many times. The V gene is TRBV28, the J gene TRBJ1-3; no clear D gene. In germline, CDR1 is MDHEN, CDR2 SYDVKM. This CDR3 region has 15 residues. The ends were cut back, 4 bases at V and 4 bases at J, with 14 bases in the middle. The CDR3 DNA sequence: TGTGCCAGCAGTTCCATATTGCTGGCAGGAAACACCATATATTTT. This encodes CASSSILLAGNTIYF.

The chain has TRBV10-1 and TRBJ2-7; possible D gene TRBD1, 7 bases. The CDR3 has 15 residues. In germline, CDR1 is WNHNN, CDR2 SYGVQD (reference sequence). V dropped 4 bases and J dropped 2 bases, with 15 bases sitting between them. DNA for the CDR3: TGCGCCAGCAGTGGGCAGGGGGGCTCTCCCTACGAGCAGTACTTC. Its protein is CASSGQGGSPYEQYF.

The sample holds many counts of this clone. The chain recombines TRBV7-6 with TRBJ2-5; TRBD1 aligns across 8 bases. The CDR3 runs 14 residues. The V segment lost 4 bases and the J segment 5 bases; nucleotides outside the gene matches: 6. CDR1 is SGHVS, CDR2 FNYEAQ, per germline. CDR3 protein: CASSSRTGMETQYF. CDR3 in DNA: TGTGCCAGCAGCTCCCGGACAGGGATGGAGACCCAGTACTTC.

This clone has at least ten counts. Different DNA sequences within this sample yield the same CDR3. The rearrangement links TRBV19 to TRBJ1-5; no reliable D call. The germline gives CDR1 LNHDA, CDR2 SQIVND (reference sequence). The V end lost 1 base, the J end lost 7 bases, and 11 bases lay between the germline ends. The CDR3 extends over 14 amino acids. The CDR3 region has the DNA TGTGCCAGTAGTATAGGGAAGAGTGGACAGCCCCAGCATTTT. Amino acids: CASSIGKSGQPQHF.

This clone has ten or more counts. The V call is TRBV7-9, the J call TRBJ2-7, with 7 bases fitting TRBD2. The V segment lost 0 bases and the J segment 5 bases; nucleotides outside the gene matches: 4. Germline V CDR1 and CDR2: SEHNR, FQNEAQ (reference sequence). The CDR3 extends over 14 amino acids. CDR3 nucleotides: TGTGCCAGCAGCTTAGCGTCGGGACTAAACGAGCAGTACTTC. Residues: CASSLASGLNEQYF.

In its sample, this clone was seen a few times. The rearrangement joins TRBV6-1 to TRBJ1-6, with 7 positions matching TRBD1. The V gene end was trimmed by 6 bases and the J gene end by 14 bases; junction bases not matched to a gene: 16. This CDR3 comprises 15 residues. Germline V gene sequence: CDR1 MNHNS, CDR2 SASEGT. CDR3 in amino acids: CASSSGTDADLTLHF. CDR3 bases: TGTGCCAGCAGCTCCGGGACAGACGCCGACCTAACCCTCCACTTT.

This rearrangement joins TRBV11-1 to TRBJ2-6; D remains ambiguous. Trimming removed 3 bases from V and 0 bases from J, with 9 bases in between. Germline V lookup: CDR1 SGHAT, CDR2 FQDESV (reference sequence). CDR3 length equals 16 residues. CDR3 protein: CASSFGWSSGANVLTF. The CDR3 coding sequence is TGTGCCAGCAGCTTTGGGTGGAGCTCTGGGGCCAACGTCCTGACTTTC.

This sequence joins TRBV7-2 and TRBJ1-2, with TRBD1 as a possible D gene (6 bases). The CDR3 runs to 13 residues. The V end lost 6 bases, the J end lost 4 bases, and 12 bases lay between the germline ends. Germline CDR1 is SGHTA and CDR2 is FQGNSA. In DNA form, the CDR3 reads TGTGCCAGCAGTTCAGGGGTTTCCTATGGCTACACCTTC. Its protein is CASSSGVSYGYTF.

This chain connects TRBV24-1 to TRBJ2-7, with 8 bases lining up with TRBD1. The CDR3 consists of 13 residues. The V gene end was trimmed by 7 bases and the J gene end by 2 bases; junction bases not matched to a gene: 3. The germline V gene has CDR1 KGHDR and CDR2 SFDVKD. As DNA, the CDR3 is TGTGCCACCAGCAGGGGGCCCACCTACGAGCAGTACTTC. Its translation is CATSRGPTYEQYF.

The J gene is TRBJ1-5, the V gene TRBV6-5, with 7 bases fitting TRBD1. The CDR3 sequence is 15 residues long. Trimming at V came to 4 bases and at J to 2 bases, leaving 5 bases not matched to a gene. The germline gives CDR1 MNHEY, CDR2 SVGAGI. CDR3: CASSFTGAGNQPQHF. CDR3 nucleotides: TGTGCCAGCAGTTTCACAGGGGCTGGCAATCAGCCCCAGCATTTT.

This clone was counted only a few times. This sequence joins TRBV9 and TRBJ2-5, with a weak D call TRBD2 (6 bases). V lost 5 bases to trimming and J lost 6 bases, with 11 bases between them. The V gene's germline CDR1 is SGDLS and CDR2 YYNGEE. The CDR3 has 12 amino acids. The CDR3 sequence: CASSRELKTQYF. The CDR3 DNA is TGTGCCAGCAGTCGGGAGTTAAAGACCCAGTACTTC.

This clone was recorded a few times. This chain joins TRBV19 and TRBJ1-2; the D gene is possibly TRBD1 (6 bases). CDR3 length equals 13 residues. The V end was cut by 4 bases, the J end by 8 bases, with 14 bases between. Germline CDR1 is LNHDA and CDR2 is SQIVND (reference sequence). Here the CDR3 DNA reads TGTGCCAGTAGTACCGAAACAGGGCTGGGCTACACCTTC. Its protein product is CASSTETGLGYTF.

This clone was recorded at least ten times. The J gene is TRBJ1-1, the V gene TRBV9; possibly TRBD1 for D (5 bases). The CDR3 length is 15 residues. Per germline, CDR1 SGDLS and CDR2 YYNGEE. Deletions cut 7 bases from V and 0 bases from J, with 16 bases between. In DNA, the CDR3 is TGTGCCAGCCGAAGGGGCGGGAACATGAACACTGAAGCTTTCTTT. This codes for CASRRGGNMNTEAFF.

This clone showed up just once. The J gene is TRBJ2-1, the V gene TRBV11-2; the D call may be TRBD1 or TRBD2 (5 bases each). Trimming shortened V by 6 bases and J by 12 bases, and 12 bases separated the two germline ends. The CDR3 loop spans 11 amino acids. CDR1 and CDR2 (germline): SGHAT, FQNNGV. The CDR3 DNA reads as TGTGCCAGCAGTTCGCTTGGGGGGCAGTTCTTC. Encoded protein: CASSSLGGQFF. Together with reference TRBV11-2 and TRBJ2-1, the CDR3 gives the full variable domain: EAGVAQSPRYKIIEKRQSVAFWCNPISGHATLYWYQQILGQGPKLLIQFQNNGVVDDSQLPKDRFSAERLKGVDSTLKIQPAKLEDSAVYLCASSSLGGQFFGPGTRLTVL.

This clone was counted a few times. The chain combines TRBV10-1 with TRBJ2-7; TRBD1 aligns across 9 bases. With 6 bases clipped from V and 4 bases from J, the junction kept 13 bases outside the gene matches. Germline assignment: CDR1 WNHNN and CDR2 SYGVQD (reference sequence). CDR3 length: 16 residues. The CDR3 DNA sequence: TGCGCCAGCAGCCCAGCTCGGACAGGGGACAAATACGAGCAGTACTTC. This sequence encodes CASSPARTGDKYEQYF.

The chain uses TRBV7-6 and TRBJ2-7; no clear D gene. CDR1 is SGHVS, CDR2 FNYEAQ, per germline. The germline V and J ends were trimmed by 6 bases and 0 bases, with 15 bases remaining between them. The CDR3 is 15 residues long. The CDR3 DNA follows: TGTGCCAGCAGTCTGGACCGCTACACCTCCTACGAGCAGTACTTC. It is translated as CASSLDRYTSYEQYF.

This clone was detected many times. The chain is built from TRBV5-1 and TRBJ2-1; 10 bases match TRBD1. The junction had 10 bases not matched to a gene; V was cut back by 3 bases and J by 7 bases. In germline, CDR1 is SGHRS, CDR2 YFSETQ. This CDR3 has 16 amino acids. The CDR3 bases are TGCGCCAGCAGCTCCGGGACAGGGGCCTCGAGGAATGAGCAGTTCTTC. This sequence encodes CASSSGTGASRNEQFF.

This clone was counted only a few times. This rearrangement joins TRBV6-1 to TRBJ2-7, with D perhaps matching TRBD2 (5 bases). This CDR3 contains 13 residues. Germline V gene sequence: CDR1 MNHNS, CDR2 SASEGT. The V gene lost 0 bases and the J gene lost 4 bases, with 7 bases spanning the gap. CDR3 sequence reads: CASSEARAYEQYF. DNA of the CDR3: TGTGCCAGCAGTGAAGCGCGGGCGTACGAGCAGTACTTC.

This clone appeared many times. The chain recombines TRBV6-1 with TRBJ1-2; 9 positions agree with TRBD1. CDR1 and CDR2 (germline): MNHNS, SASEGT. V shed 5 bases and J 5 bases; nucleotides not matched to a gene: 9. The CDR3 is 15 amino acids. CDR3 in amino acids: CASSPRDRVGYGYTF. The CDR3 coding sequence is TGTGCCAGCAGTCCTCGGGACAGGGTGGGGTATGGCTACACCTTC.

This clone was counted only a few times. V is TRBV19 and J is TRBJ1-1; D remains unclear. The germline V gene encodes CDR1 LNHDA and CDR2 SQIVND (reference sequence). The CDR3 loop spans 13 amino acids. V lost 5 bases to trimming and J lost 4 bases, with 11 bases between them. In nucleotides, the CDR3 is TGTGCCAGTAGTTACGGAGGAACCACTGAAGCTTTCTTT. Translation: CASSYGGTTEAFF.

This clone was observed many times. CDR3 DNA: TGCGCCAGCAGCTTGGGACCCCTTGACAGTTACGAGCAGTACTTC. This encodes CASSLGPLDSYEQYF. The genes are TRBV5-1 and TRBJ2-7; D perhaps matches TRBD1 (5 bases). Germline V gene data show CDR1 as SGHRS and CDR2 as YFSETQ. The CDR3 length is 15 residues. V gave up 0 bases and J gave up 4 bases, with 14 bases separating them.

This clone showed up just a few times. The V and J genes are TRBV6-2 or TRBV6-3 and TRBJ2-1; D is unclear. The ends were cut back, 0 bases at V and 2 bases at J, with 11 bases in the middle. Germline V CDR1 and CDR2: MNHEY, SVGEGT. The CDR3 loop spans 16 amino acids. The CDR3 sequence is CASSYSSGSAYNEQFF. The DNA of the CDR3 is TGTGCCAGCAGTTACTCCTCCGGGTCAGCCTACAATGAGCAGTTCTTC.

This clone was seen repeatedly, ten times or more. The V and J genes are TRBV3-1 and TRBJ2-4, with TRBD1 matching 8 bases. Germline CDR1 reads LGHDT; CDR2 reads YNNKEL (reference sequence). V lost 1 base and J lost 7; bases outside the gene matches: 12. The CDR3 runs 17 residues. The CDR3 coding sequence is TGTGCCAGCAGCCAAGGCGGAGGAGACAGGGGTCGGAACATTCAGTACTTC. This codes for CASSQGGGDRGRNIQYF.

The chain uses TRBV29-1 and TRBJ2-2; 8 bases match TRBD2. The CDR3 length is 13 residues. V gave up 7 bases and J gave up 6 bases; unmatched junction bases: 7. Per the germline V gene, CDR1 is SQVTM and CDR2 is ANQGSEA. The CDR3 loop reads CSGGAGDSGELFF. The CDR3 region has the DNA TGCAGCGGGGGAGCGGGAGACTCCGGGGAGCTGTTTTTT.

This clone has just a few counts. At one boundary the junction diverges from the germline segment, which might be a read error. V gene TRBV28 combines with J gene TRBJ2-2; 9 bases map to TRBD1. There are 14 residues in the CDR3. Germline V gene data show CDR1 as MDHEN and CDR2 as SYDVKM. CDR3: CVSSRTGATGELFF. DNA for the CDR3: TGTGTCAGCAGTCGGACAGGGGCGACCGGGGAGCTGTTTTTT.

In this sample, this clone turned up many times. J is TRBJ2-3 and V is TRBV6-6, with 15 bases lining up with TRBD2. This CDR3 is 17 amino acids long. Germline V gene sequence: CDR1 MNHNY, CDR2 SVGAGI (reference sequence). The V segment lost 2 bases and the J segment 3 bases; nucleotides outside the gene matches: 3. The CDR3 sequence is CASSYPGLAGGTDTQYF. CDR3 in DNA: TGTGCCAGCAGTTACCCTGGACTAGCGGGAGGGACAGATACGCAGTATTTT.

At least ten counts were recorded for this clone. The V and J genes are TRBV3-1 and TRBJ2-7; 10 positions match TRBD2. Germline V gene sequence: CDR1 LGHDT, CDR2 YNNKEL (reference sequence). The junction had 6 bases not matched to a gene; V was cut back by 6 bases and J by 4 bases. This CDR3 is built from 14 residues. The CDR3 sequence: CASRRSGRAYEQYF. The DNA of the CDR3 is TGTGCCAGCAGACGGAGCGGGAGGGCATACGAGCAGTACTTC.